The rows below give T cell receptor beta chains drawn from one sample of a study of identical twins. TCRdb itself ran the 5' RACE reads through MiXCR, one entry per CDR3 protein. The sample has around 200,000 distinct CDR3 sequences, less than 10% seen once. The sequencing sample was made of memory (CD45RO+) T cells sorted from blood. These TCRs come from a young woman in good health. Each CDR3 is given with its conserved first and last residue. A D gene is named only where the DNA matches it firmly. Clone size, where shown, is once, few, many, or a class for clones that have expanded.

V	J	size	D	DNA	CDR3
TRBV5-1	TRBJ1-1	.	TRBD1	TGCGCCAGCAGCGCTCCAAGGGACAGGGGACCGAACACTGAAGCTTTCTTT	CASSAPRDRGPNTEAFF
TRBV20-1	TRBJ2-3	.	.	TGCAGTGCTAGCGGGGTAGCTCGAACGTTCGGAGATACGCAGTATTTT	CSASGVARTFGDTQYF
TRBV6-5	TRBJ2-1	.	.	TGTGCCAGCAGTTATCTGTCCCGGCGCGATGAGCAGTTCTTC	CASSYLSRRDEQFF
TRBV9	TRBJ2-3	.	TRBD2	TGTGCCAGCAGCCGGGGACTAGCGGGTAACACAGATACGCAGTATTTT	CASSRGLAGNTDTQYF
TRBV7-2	TRBJ1-3	few	.	TGTGCCAGCAGCCCGCTCTCTGGAAACACCATATATTTT	CASSPLSGNTIYF
TRBV6-1	TRBJ1-5	.	TRBD1	TGTGCCAGCAGACTACAGGGGCTTGGCAATCAGCCCCAGCATTTT	CASRLQGLGNQPQHF
TRBV7-2	TRBJ2-7	.	.	TGTGCCAGCAGCTTTGGCGTTCCACCCTACGAGCAGTACTTC	CASSFGVPPYEQYF
TRBV6-6	TRBJ2-5	few	.	TGTGCCAGCAGTAAGGAGGAGACCCAGTACTTC	CASSKEETQYF
TRBV6-2/TRBV6-3	TRBJ2-2	many	TRBD2	TGTGCCAGCAGTTACAGTCCGTCCCTAGCGGGAACCACCGGGGAGCTGTTTTTT	CASSYSPSLAGTTGELFF
TRBV2	TRBJ2-7	few	TRBD1	TGTGCCAGCAGTGGAGACAGGGATAACTCCTACGAGCAGTACTTC	CASSGDRDNSYEQYF
TRBV3-1	TRBJ2-1	many	TRBD2	TGTGCCAGCAGCCGCGGACTAGCGGGAGTGGATGAGCAGTTCTTC	CASSRGLAGVDEQFF
TRBV29-1	TRBJ2-7	few	.	TGCAGCGTTGGGGCCAAGGGGATCATCTACGAGCAGTACTTC	CSVGAKGIIYEQYF
TRBV9	TRBJ2-1	once	.	TGTGCCAGCAGCGTAGTTGGCTCGACCCAACCAGGCAATGAGCAGTTCTTC	CASSVVGSTQPGNEQFF
TRBV20-1	TRBJ1-2	few	.	TGCAGTGCTAGAGGGGGCGCGGATAAGGGCTACACCTTC	CSARGGADKGYTF
TRBV28	TRBJ1-1	few	TRBD1	TGTGCCTCCTGGGACAGGGAGTACACTGAAGCTTTCTTT	CASWDREYTEAFF
TRBV27	TRBJ2-3	few	TRBD2	TGTGCCAGCCGACTAGCGGGGACCACAGATACGCAGTATTTT	CASRLAGTTDTQYF
TRBV20-1	TRBJ2-7	.	TRBD1	TGCAGTGCTGGGTCGAGGACAGGTGCCTCCTACGAGCAGTACTTC	CSAGSRTGASYEQYF
TRBV3-1	TRBJ2-2	.	.	TGTGCCAGCAGCCAAGATCTAACCAGGGAGCTGTTTTTT	CASSQDLTRELFF
TRBV10-3	TRBJ2-2	.	TRBD2	TGTGCCGGAGGAACACAGCGGGGTACCGGGGAGCTGTTTTTT	CAGGTQRGTGELFF
TRBV29-1	TRBJ1-2	many	.	TGCAGCGTTGGAGGGGGTATGGGTGGCTACACCTTC	CSVGGGMGGYTF
TRBV10-3	TRBJ1-3	many	.	TGTGCCATCAGTGACCGAATCCCCGACAGGTCCCCTGGAAACACCATATATTTT	CAISDRIPDRSPGNTIYF
TRBV5-5	TRBJ2-7	few	.	TGTGCCAGCAGCTGGGGTCTCGGGACACAATCCTACGAGCAGTACTTC	CASSWGLGTQSYEQYF